This TCR beta chain was profiled in a study of neoadjuvant nivolumab and ipilimumab in lung cancer (dated by TCRdb to the early 2020s). About the investigation overall: Nivolumab was given at 3 mg/kg intravenously on days 1, 15 and 29, and the combination arm added ipilimumab 1 mg/kg on day 1 only. Matched pretherapy and resected tumor pairs were analyzed from seven patients, of whom four had been treated with nivolumab and three with nivolumab plus ipilimumab. The primary endpoint of the trial was the rate of major pathologic response (MPR) in the intention-to-treat population of each study arm. Of the approximately 44 patients with operable NSCLC treated in the trial, approximately 23 were randomized to nivolumab monotherapy and 21 to nivolumab plus ipilimumab. The study compared TCR repertoires in pretherapy (baseline) peripheral blood with TCR repertoires in tumors resected at surgery following neoadjuvant immune checkpoint blockade.

This clone is a singleton in its sample. The clone's antigen remains unknown. No much larger clone exists at a distance of one base, and base qualities are not known. Libraries were built with the immunoSEQ multiplex PCR assay. As for the original processing: Repertoires were summarized by richness and clonality, and significantly expanded and contracted clones were identified between pre- and post-therapy samples. TCRdb stores this immuneACCESS table with in-frame sequences only. Part of the clones is absent; in the studies checked, under half of the shortfall reflects unresolved V genes, and no reason is known for the rest. V and J calls and clone size are given by that table; D and trimming were obtained from the DNA. This sample gives around 4,600 clones in total; roughly 76% of them show up just once. The leading ten clones occupy 5.2% of the sample. The research as a whole found: Pretherapy blood TCR richness correlated positively with richness in tumors resected after neoadjuvant therapy (Spearman R ≈ 0.79). Greater TCR richness and clonality were observed in resected tumors than in tumor-adjacent uninvolved lung, and increases were observed in more dual-therapy-treated tumors. TCR sequencing was performed in a small number of samples. From pretherapy to surgery, increases in tumor T-cell richness and clonality were observed in three of three dual-therapy tumors but in only two of four nivolumab-treated tumors. There was no significant correlation between TCR clonality and pathologic tumor regression, and just a single major-pathologic-response sample was available for the clonality-regression analysis.

Explained via the paper, the time point label denotes: at surgical resection after neoadjuvant nivolumab +/- ipilimumab. Samples came from the phase 2 randomized NEOSTAR trial, which tested neoadjuvant nivolumab or nivolumab plus ipilimumab followed by surgery in operable NSCLC. At resection, uninvolved lung adjacent to the tumor was collected to act as a matched non-tumor comparison for the TCR repertoires of resected tumors. The TCR comes from an adult with non-small cell lung cancer. Some clones in this sample may be carry-over from other donors' samples. The sequencing here drew on normal lung tissue adjacent to the tumor, taken after neoadjuvant nivolumab, alone or with ipilimumab, at or shortly before surgery.

The nucleotides are TGTGCCAGCAGCTTAGGCGTGGAGTCGGGTTTCACCGGGGAGCTGTTTTTT. This is translated as CASSLGVESGFTGELFF. Recombination joined TRBV7-2 with TRBJ2-2, with the identity of the D gene unclear. CDR3 length: 17 amino acids, cysteine to phenylalanine. CDR3 DNA only is kept here, 51 bases in frame from base 1. Reading the germline V gene gives CDR1 SGHTA and CDR2 FQGNSA. Between the V and J ends, shortened by 1 base and 4 bases respectively, the junction contains 16 bases.